This entry concerns a single T cell receptor (beta chain). The antigen is unknown. CDR3 length: 15 residues. Clones were read by immunoSEQ multiplex PCR, and TCRdb kept only the in-frame ones, dropping some. The table records 800,000 to 1,200,000 clones, 75% to 80% of them present only once. The source of the sample is a study of shared clonotypes between healthy human individuals. Findings and limits, study-wide: Sharing across a handful of donors was seen in 4% to 5% of naive CD4 clonotypes.

The chain uses TRBV21-1 and TRBJ1-4. TRBV21-1 is assigned pseudogene status. What was sequenced was memory CD4+ T cells from PBMCs. Noted subset: CD45RA-negative fraction. The source is a man between 18 and 29 years old in good health. Some clones in this sample may be carry-over from other donors' samples. The CDR3 DNA sequence: TGTGCCAGACGCCGCCAGGAGGCAGCTAATGAAAAACTGTTTTTT. Encoded protein: CARRRQEAANEKLFF.